The entry below gives a single T cell receptor (beta chain) sequence along with its context. Which antigen it targets is not known. No qualities accompany the bases; no much larger clone lies one base away. Trimming costs V 7 bases and J 0 bases, and their ends lie 5 bases apart. CDR1 and CDR2, per the germline V gene, are SGHAT and FQNNGV. From the cysteine through the phenylalanine, the CDR3 covers 12 amino acids. CDR3 DNA is the only sequence kept; it has 36 bases, read in frame from the first base. To prepare the library, the immunoSEQ multiplex PCR assay was applied. TCRdb retrieved this table from immuneACCESS and kept in-frame rearrangements only. Not all clones are present; in checked studies, unresolved V genes account for under half, and no reason is known for the remainder. This sample comprises 75,000 to 90,000 clones, 89% of them detected only once. Approximately 7% of the sample is in the top ten clones.

These data belong to a study of control samples from healthy donors and cancer patients (dated by TCRdb to the early 2020s). The specimen was blood. This chain joins TRBV11-2 to TRBJ2-3; too little of a D gene remains to name it. The TCR originated in a man aged 45-65 years in good health. CDR3 loop: CASTPSTDTQYF. The DNA reads as follows: TGTGCCAGCACTCCTAGCACAGATACGCAGTATTTT. With the portions outside the CDR3 filled from the reference TRBV11-2 and TRBJ2-3 genes, the complete variable region becomes EAGVAQSPRYKIIEKRQSVAFWCNPISGHATLYWYQQILGQGPKLLIQFQNNGVVDDSQLPKDRFSAERLKGVDSTLKIQPAKLEDSAVYLCASTPSTDTQYFGPGTRLTVL.